This T cell receptor (beta chain) was found in a study of cytomegalovirus exposure and HLA in healthy donors. Background on the study: Roughly 180 million T cells yielded around 120 million unique TCR beta sequences in earlier analysis.

Comments on this clone: Its target is not known.

Study conclusions and caveats: Both high specificity and high sensitivity reportedly marked the classifier's diagnosis of cytomegalovirus status. The study recorded over 150 TCR beta chains that were cytomegalovirus-associated.

Everyone who donated was a healthy bone marrow donor. This CDR3 spans 13 amino acids. V was clipped by 3 bases and J by 2 bases, with 8 bases between them. Germline CDR1 reads ENHRY; CDR2 reads SYGVKD. PCR employed 60 Vbeta and 13 Jbeta primers. Some clones are missing from TCRdb's copy, which holds only in-frame ones; the method was immunoSEQ multiplex PCR. The data show around 130,000 clones, around 66% seen once. The receptor was isolated from a woman aged 40 to 50 in good health and CMV-seropositive. The chain carries TRBV10-3 and TRBJ2-7; D perhaps matches TRBD1 (5 bases). The sample was PBMCs. CDR3 coding DNA: TGTGCCATCAGTGACAGGGCTACCTACGAGCAGTACTTC. As protein: CAISDRATYEQYF.